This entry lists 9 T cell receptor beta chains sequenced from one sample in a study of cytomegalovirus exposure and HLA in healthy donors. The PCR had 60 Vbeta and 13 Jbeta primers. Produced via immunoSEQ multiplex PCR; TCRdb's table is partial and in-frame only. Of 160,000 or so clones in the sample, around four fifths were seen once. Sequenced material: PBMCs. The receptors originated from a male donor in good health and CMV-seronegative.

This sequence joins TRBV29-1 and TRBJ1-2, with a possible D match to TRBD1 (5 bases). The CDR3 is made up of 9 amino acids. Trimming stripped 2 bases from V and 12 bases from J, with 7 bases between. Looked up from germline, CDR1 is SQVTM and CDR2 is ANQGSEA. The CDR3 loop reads CSVENRNTF. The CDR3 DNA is TGCAGCGTTGAAAACAGGAACACCTTC.

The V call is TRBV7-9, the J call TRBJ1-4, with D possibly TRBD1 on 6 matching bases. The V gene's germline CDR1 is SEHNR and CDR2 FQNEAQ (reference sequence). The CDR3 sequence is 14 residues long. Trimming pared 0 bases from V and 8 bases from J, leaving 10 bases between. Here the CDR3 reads CASSLAGAREKLFF. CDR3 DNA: TGTGCCAGCAGCTTAGCGGGGGCTAGGGAAAAACTGTTTTTT.

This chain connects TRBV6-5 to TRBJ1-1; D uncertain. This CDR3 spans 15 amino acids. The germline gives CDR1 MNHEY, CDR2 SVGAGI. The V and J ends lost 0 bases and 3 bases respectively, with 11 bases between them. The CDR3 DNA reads TGTGCCAGCAGTTACTCGATGGCCAGATACACTGAAGCTTTCTTT. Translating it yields CASSYSMARYTEAFF.

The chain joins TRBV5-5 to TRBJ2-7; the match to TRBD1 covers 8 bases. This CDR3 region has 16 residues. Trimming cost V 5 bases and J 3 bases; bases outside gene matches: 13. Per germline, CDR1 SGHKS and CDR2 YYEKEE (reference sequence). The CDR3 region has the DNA TGTGCCAGCAGTCTACAATTAGCAGGGGGCTACTACGAGCAGTACTTC. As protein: CASSLQLAGGYYEQYF.

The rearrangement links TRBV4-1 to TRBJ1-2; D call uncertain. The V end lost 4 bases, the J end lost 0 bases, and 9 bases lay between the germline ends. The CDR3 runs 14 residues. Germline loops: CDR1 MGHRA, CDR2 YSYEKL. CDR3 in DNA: TGCGCCAGCAGCCCCCCCCGGGCTAACTATGGCTACACCTTC. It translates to CASSPPRANYGYTF.

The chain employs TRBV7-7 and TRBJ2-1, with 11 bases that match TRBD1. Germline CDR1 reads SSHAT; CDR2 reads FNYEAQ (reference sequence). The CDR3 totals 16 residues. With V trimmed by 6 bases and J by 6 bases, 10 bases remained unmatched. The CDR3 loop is CASSDTAGTGGNEQFF. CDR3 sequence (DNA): TGTGCCAGCAGTGATACAGCCGGGACAGGGGGCAATGAGCAGTTCTTC.

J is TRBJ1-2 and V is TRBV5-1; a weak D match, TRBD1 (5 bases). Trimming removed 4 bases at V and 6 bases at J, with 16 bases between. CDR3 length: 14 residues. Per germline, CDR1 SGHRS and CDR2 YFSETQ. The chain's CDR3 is CASSATTVAHGYTF. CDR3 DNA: TGCGCCAGCAGCGCCACGACAGTTGCCCATGGCTACACCTTC. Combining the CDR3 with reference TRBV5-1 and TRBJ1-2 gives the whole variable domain KAGVTQTPRYLIKTRGQQVTLSCSPISGHRSVSWYQQTPGQGLQFLFEYFSETQRNKGNFPGRFSGRQFSNSRSEMNVSTLELGDSALYLCASSATTVAHGYTFGSGTRLTVV.

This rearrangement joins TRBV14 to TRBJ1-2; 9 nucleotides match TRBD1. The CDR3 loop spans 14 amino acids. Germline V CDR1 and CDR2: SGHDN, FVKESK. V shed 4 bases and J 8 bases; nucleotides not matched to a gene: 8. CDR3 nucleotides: TGTGCCAGCAGCCCGACAGGGGGACTGTCGGGCTACACCTTC. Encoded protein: CASSPTGGLSGYTF.

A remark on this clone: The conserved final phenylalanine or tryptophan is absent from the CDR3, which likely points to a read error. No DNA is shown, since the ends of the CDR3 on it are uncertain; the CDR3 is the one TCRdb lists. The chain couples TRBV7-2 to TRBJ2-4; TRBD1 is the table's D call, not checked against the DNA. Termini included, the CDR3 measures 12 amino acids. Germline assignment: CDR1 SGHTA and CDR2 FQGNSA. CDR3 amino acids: CASSLGQGSIFL.